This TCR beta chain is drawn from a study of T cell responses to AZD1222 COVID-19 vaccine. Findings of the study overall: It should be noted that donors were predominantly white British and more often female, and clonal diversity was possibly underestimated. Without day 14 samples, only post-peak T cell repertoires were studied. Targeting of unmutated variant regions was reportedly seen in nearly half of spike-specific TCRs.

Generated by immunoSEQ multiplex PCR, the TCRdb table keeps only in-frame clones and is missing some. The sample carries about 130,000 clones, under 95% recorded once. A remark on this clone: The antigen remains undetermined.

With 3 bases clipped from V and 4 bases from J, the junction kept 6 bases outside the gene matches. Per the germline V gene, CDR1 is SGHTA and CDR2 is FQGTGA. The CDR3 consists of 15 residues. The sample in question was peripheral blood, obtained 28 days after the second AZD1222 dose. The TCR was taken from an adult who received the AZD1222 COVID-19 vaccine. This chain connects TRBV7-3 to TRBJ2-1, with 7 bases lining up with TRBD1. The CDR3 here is CASSLGRQGYNEQFF. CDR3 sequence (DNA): TGTGCCAGCAGCTTGGGTCGACAGGGTTACAATGAGCAGTTCTTC.